The text below deals with one T cell receptor (beta chain). V trimming: 3 bases; J trimming: 4 bases; junction bases outside the gene matches: 7. Germline loops: CDR1 SGHTA, CDR2 FQGNSA. CDR3 length equals 15 residues. The authors ran a second PCR of 7 to 11 cycles using a sample-barcoded 5' primer and a J-beta primer mix. TCRdb independently ran MiXCR on the 5' RACE reads; one entry per CDR3 protein. The data show approximately 960,000 distinct CDR3 sequences, approximately 32% seen once. The data originate from a study of blood T cells in healthy people across ages. The sample also formed part of further work on T cells of mothers and their children.

The sequence came from a woman in her 40s in good health. The V call is TRBV7-2, the J call TRBJ1-2; 8 bases map to TRBD1. The source material was blood. CDR3 DNA: TGTGCCAGCAGCTTGGACAGGGTCAGCGGCTATGGCTACACCTTC. Encoded protein: CASSLDRVSGYGYTF. The variable domain in full, completed from reference TRBV7-2 and TRBJ1-2, reads GAGVSQSPSNKVTEKGKDVELRCDPISGHTALYWYRQSLGQGLEFLIYFQGNSAPDKSGLPSDRFSAERTGGSVSTLTIQRTQQEDSAVYLCASSLDRVSGYGYTFGSGTRLTVV.